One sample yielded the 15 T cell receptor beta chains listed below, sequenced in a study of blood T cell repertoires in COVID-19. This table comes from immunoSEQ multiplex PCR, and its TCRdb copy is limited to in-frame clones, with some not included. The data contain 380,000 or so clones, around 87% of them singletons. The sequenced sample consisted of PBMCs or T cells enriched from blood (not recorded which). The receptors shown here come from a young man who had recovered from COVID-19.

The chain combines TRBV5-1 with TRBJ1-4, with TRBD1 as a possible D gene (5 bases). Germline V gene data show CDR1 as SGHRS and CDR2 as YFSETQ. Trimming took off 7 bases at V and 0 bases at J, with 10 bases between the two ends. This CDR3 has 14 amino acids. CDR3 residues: CASALTATNEKLFF. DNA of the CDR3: TGCGCCAGCGCCCTGACAGCAACTAATGAAAAACTGTTTTTT.

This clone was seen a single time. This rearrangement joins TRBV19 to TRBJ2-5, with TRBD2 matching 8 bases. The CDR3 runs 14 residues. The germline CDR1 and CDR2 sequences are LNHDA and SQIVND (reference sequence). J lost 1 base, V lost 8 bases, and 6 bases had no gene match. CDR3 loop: CASRAGGIQETQYF. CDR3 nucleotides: TGTGCCAGTCGTGCGGGGGGCATCCAAGAGACCCAGTACTTC.

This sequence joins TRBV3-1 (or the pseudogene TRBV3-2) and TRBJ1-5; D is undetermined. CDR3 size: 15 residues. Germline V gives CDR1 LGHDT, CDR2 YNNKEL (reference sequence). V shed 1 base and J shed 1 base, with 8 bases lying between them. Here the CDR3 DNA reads TGTGCCAGCAGCCAAGGGGAGTTAAGCAATCAGCCCCAGCATTTT. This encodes CASSQGELSNQPQHF.

The CDR3 is CASSLGIGGTSYEQYF. DNA of the CDR3: TGTGCCAGCAGCTTAGGTATAGGCGGAACTTCCTACGAGCAGTACTTC. This chain links TRBV13 with TRBJ2-7, with D unclear. V lost 0 bases and J lost 1, with 13 bases in between. The CDR3 spans 16 residues. Germline-derived CDR1 and CDR2 are PRHDT and FYEKMQ (reference sequence).

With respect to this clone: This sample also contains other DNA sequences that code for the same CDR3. In nucleotides, the CDR3 is TGCGCCAGCAGCCAGGGCCGGGACAGGGCCTACGAGCAGTACTTC. Protein sequence: CASSQGRDRAYEQYF. This chain joins TRBV4-1 and TRBJ2-7; 9 bases align to TRBD1. Trimming cost V 3 bases and J 2 bases; bases outside gene matches: 5. The CDR3 loop spans 15 amino acids. Germline V gives CDR1 MGHRA, CDR2 YSYEKL.

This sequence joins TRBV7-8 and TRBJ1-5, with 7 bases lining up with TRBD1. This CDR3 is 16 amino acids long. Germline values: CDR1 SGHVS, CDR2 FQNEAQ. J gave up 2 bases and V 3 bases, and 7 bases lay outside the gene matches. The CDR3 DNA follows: TGTGCCAGCAGCTTTTCTACAGGGGACGGCAATCAGCCCCAGCATTTT. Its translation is CASSFSTGDGNQPQHF. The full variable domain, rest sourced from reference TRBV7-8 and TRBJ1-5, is GAGVSQSPRYKVAKRGQDVALRCDPISGHVSLFWYQQALGQGPEFLTYFQNEAQLDKSGLPSDRFFAERPEGSVSTLKIQRTQQEDSAVYLCASSFSTGDGNQPQHFGDGTRLSIL.

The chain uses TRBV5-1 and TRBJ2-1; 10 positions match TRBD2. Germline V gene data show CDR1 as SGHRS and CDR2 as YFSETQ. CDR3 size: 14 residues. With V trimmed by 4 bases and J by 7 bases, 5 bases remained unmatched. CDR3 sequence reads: CASSVPSGGNEQFF. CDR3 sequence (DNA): TGCGCCAGCAGCGTACCTAGCGGGGGTAATGAGCAGTTCTTC.

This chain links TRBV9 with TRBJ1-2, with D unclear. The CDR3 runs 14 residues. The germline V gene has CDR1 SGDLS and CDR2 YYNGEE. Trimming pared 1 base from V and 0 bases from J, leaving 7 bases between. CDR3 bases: TGTGCCAGCAGCGTAAACGGAGCTAACTATGGCTACACCTTC. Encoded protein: CASSVNGANYGYTF.

The CDR3 bases are TGTGCCAGCAGGGCGGACAGGGAAGCCTACAATGAGCAGTTCTTC. It specifies CASRADREAYNEQFF. The J gene is TRBJ2-1, the V gene TRBV6-5; 8 bases map to TRBD1. Per the germline V gene, CDR1 is MNHEY and CDR2 is SVGAGI. V shed 6 bases and J 2 bases; nucleotides not matched to a gene: 6. CDR3 length: 15 residues.

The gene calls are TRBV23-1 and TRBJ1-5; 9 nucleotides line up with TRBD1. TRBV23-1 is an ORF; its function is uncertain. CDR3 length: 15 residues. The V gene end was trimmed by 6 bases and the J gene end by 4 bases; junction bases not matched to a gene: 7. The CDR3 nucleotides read TGCGCCAGCAGCTATAACGGACAGGGGAATCAGCCCCAGCATTTT. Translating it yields CASSYNGQGNQPQHF.

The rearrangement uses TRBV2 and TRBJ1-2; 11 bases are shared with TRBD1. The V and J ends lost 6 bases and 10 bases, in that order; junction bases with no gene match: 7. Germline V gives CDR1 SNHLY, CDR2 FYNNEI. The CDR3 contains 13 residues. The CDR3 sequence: CASRPGQGVVYTF. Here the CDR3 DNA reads TGTGCCAGCAGACCGGGACAGGGGGTAGTCTACACCTTC. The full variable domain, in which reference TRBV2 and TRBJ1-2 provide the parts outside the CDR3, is EPEVTQTPSHQVTQMGQEVILRCVPISNHLYFYWYRQILGQKVEFLVSFYNNEISEKSEIFDDQFSVERPDGSNFTLKIRSTKLEDSAMYFCASRPGQGVVYTFGSGTRLTVV.

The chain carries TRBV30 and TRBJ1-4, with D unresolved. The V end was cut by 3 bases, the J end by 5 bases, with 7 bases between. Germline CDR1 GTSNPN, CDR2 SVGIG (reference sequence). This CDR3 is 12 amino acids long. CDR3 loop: CAWSRPNEKLFF. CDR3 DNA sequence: TGTGCCTGGAGCAGGCCCAATGAAAAACTGTTTTTT.

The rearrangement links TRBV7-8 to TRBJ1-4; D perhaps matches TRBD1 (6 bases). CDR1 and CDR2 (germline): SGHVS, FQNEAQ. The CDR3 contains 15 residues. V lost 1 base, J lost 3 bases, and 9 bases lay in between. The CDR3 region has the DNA TGTGCCAGCAGCTTAGAACAGGGATCTAATGAAAAACTGTTTTTT. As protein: CASSLEQGSNEKLFF.

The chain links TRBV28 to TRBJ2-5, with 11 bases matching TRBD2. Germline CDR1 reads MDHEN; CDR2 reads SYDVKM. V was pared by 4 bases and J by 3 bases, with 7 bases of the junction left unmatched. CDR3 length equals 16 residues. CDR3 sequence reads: CASSSGTSGLEETQYF. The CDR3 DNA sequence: TGTGCCAGCAGTTCCGGGACTAGCGGCCTTGAAGAGACCCAGTACTTC.

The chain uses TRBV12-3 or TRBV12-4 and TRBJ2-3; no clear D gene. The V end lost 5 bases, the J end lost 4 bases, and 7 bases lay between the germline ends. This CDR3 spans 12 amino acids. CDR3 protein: CASSRLADTQYF. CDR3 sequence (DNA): TGTGCCAGCAGTAGACTTGCAGATACGCAGTATTTT.